This TCR beta chain was retrieved from a study of CD8+ T cells in alopecia areata (dated by TCRdb to 2017 to 2018). With respect to the entire study: Treated patients were enrolled in an open-label pilot trial of oral tofacitinib, 5 to 10 mg twice daily, for moderate-to-severe alopecia areata. The study used high-throughput TCRbeta sequencing to examine T cell clonal expansion in alopecia areata, in both the C3H/HeJ mouse model and human patients. Scalp clonality was compared among normal scalp (n=4), patchy alopecia areata scalp (n=8), and alopecia totalis/universalis scalp (n=8). Biopsies were taken from tofacitinib-treated patients at baseline and again at 4 and 24 weeks into treatment, and several of those patients also had a later scalp biopsy. Patients received tofacitinib for 6 to 18 months and were then followed off drug for 6 months to check for delayed response and recurrence. Human TCRbeta sequencing covered scalp tissue and sorted CD4+ and CD8+ peripheral blood T cells from patchy and totalis/universalis alopecia areata patients and healthy controls. Amplification of TCRbeta CDR3 regions was done by immunoSEQ multiplex PCR using 35 Vbeta forward primers and 13 Jbeta reverse primers. The RNA source kit depended on sample type: the PAXgene miRNA kit for fixed scalp, the miRNeasy kit for PBMCs, and the RNeasy kit for mouse skin. Summary of the overall study and its limitations: Shared TCR sequences between patients were less evident than in mice, which may be partly attributable to HLA diversity in the patient population. Lesional scalp, especially in alopecia totalis/universalis, showed higher clonality and more expanded CD8+ clones than normal scalp, suggesting antigenic drive. Resident alphabeta T cells in normal human skin are also sequenced, complicating scalp TCR repertoire analysis, unlike mouse skin dominated by gammadelta T cells.

At the junction V is shortened by 0 bases and J by 3 bases, with 7 bases in between. The CDR3 contains 13 residues, cysteine and phenylalanine counted. The only DNA kept is the CDR3, 39 bases in frame from the first base. CDR1 and CDR2 (SGHNT, YYREEE) derive from the germline V gene (reference sequence). Sample time point, as interpreted from the label and publication: baseline before oral tofacitinib. From alopecia areata patients, peripheral blood was collected along with lesional scalp punch biopsies. PBMCs were isolated by density centrifugation and stained for CD3, CD4 and CD8, and CD4+ and CD8+ T cells were sorted on a FACSAria. Comment on this clone: There is no known antigen for this receptor. Base qualities are not provided; no much larger clone lies one nucleotide away.

The library came from the immunoSEQ multiplex PCR assay. RNA was extracted from all samples and reverse transcribed into cDNA, which served as template for TCR sequencing. SuperScript III was used for first-strand cDNA synthesis, primed with a 2:1 mix of oligo-dT and random hexamers. A synthetic immune receptor repertoire was used to measure amplification bias, and any remaining bias was corrected computationally. The published analysis was carried out like this. Raw reads were preprocessed to remove errors, and CDR3 was defined by IMGT conventions from the conserved cysteine to phenylalanine. Clonality was calculated as 1 minus Shannon entropy normalized by log2 of the number of productive unique TCRs. CD4 or CD8 identity of scalp clones was inferred by cross-referencing scalp TCRbeta sequences with sorted blood CD4 and CD8 repertoires. What TCRdb holds here is the immuneACCESS table cut down to in-frame rearrangements. Part of the clones is not present; checked against another copy, under half of the missing clones reflect an unresolved V gene, and the others are unexplained. The DNA gave D and trimming, while V, J and clone size come from that table. Across this sample there are about 150,000 clones, with over 80% seen only once. About 15% of the sample belongs to the ten largest clones.

The specimen was CD8+ T cells sorted from blood, collected at week 0. The chain links TRBV5-4 with TRBJ2-7; no D segment can be confidently identified. This clonotype was sampled from a human donor with alopecia areata. DNA sequence: TGTGCCAGCAGCTTGGACGCAAACTACGAGCAGTACTTC. Translation gives CASSLDANYEQYF.